Presented here are 21 T cell receptor beta chains from one specimen sequenced in a study of OX40 agonist ivuxolimab in advanced cancers. Assay used: immunoSEQ multiplex PCR; TCRdb lists only in-frame clones, some missing. Of about 94,000 clones in the sample, around 91% were seen once. The material was CD4+ or CD8+ T cells sorted from blood, obtained in a trial of the OX40 agonist ivuxolimab. The receptors were gathered from an adult with an advanced solid tumor such as melanoma, head and neck, liver or kidney cancer.

The V call is TRBV5-4, the J call TRBJ1-1, with D perhaps TRBD1 (6 bases). CDR3 size: 15 residues. The germline gives CDR1 SGHNT, CDR2 YYREEE (reference sequence). Deletions cut 4 bases from V and 0 bases from J, with 13 bases between. CDR3 loop: CASSPGQPMNTEAFF. The CDR3 region has the DNA TGTGCCAGCAGCCCGGGACAACCCATGAACACTGAAGCTTTCTTT.

The chain uses TRBV6-6 and TRBJ2-7; TRBD1 matches at 8 bases. With 5 bases clipped from V and 8 bases from J, the junction kept 2 bases outside the gene matches. CDR1 is MNHNY and CDR2 is SVGAGI in the germline V gene (reference sequence). CDR3 length: 11 amino acids. The CDR3 loop is CASSQGAKQYF. The CDR3 DNA is TGTGCCAGCAGTCAGGGGGCTAAGCAGTACTTC.

The chain recombines TRBV19 with TRBJ1-2; 8 nucleotides align to TRBD1. The germline V gene encodes CDR1 LNHDA and CDR2 SQIVND (reference sequence). V gave up 4 bases and J gave up 2 bases; unmatched junction bases: 6. The CDR3 extends over 15 amino acids. The CDR3 reads CASSTGGPSNYGYTF. The CDR3 nucleotides are TGTGCCAGTAGTACAGGGGGCCCCTCCAACTATGGCTACACCTTC.

The CDR3 is CASSDIGVGGRDTEAFF. DNA of the CDR3: TGTGCCAGCAGTGATATAGGGGTCGGGGGGAGGGACACTGAAGCTTTCTTT. The V gene is TRBV25-1, the J gene TRBJ1-1; tentative D call: TRBD1 (5 bases). Germline V gene sequence: CDR1 MGHDK, CDR2 SYGVNS. The V end lost 3 bases, the J end lost 3 bases, and 20 bases lay between the germline ends. The CDR3 extends over 17 amino acids.

V gene TRBV7-3 combines with J gene TRBJ2-3; D uncertain. Germline V gene data show CDR1 as SGHTA and CDR2 as FQGTGA. CDR3 size: 11 residues. V lost 8 bases and J 4 bases, leaving 7 bases between the germline ends. The CDR3, as DNA: TGTGCCAGCCGTAGATCAGATACGCAGTATTTT. Its translation: CASRRSDTQYF.

This chain uses TRBV6-1 with TRBJ1-5; D uncertain. Trimming took 0 bases from V and 4 from J, leaving 7 bases between them. CDR1 is MNHNS, CDR2 SASEGT, per germline. The CDR3 sequence is 14 residues long. The CDR3 nucleotides are TGTGCCAGCAGTGAAGCGGGCCTTAATCAGCCCCAGCATTTT. It codes for CASSEAGLNQPQHF.

The CDR3 DNA reads as TGTGCCAGCAGCCCTAGCGGTACCTGGAGGGCCAACGTCCTGACTTTC. Protein: CASSPSGTWRANVLTF. The chain is built from TRBV7-2 and TRBJ2-6; the match to TRBD2 covers 7 bases. V gave up 5 bases and J gave up 5 bases; unmatched junction bases: 9. The germline V gene has CDR1 SGHTA and CDR2 FQGNSA. The CDR3 sequence is 16 residues long.

V usage is TRBV29-1 and J usage is TRBJ2-3; D perhaps matches TRBD2 (6 bases). Germline V gene sequence: CDR1 SQVTM, CDR2 ANQGSEA. This CDR3 is built from 13 residues. Trimming removed 1 base at V and 10 bases at J, with 15 bases between. The CDR3 is CSVEGMEGSAQYF. The CDR3 region has the DNA TGCAGCGTTGAAGGGATGGAGGGGTCTGCGCAGTATTTT.

The chain joins TRBV7-9 to TRBJ1-4; D is ambiguous. CDR3 length: 13 amino acids. CDR1 and CDR2 (germline): SEHNR, FQNEAQ (reference sequence). The ends were cut back, 0 bases at V and 7 bases at J, with 6 bases in the middle. CDR3: CASSLAGIEKLFF. CDR3 DNA sequence: TGTGCCAGCAGCTTAGCAGGGATTGAAAAACTGTTTTTT.

On this clone: One end of the junction varies from germline; a read error may be responsible. The J gene is TRBJ2-7, the V gene TRBV5-4, with D unclear. There are 12 residues in the CDR3. CDR1 and CDR2 from the germline V gene are SGHNT and YYREEE (reference sequence). CDR3 protein: CASSYETYAQYF. In DNA form, the CDR3 reads TGTGCCAGCAGCTATGAAACCTACGCGCAGTACTTC.

Here the CDR3 reads CASSQHHLSSGNTIYF. DNA for the CDR3: TGTGCCAGCAGCCAGCACCACCTATCCTCTGGAAACACCATATATTTT. This chain uses TRBV7-2 with TRBJ1-3, with D uncertain. The germline V gene has CDR1 SGHTA and CDR2 FQGNSA. V was clipped by 5 bases and J by 0 bases, with 14 bases between them. There are 16 residues in the CDR3.

Remarks on this clone: A read error may account for a junction end that differs from germline. The rearrangement links TRBV7-7 to TRBJ2-3; TRBD1 aligns across 9 bases. The CDR3 totals 13 residues. Germline V gene sequence: CDR1 SSHAT, CDR2 FNYEAQ (reference sequence). This CDR3 is CASSPDRGDTQYF. Written as DNA, the CDR3 is TGTGCTAGCAGTCCGGACAGGGGAGATACGCAGTATTTT. Full variable domain (missing parts from reference TRBV7-7 and TRBJ2-3): GAGVSQSPRYKVTKRGQDVTLRCDPISSHATLYWYQQALGQGPEFLTYFNYEAQPDKSGLPSDRFSAERPEGSISTLTIQRTEQRDSAMYRCASSPDRGDTQYFGPGTRLTVL.

The rearrangement joins TRBV6-5 to TRBJ2-1; TRBD2 matches at 12 bases. This CDR3 is 14 amino acids long. Germline-derived CDR1 and CDR2 are MNHEY and SVGAGI. V was clipped by 4 bases and J by 12 bases; unmatched bases: 7. CDR3 sequence reads: CASSSPSGRAGQFF. The CDR3, as DNA: TGTGCCAGCAGTTCCCCTAGCGGGAGGGCCGGGCAGTTCTTC.

The chain joins TRBV5-1 to TRBJ2-6, with 7 bases matching TRBD2. CDR1 SGHRS and CDR2 YFSETQ come from the germline V gene. V lost 1 base, J lost 4 bases, and 14 bases stayed unmatched. The CDR3 spans 19 residues. The CDR3 sequence: CASSLMIGGSYSGANVLTF. The CDR3 region has the DNA TGCGCCAGCAGCTTGATGATTGGCGGGAGTTACTCCGGGGCCAACGTCCTGACTTTC. Combining the CDR3 with reference TRBV5-1 and TRBJ2-6 gives the whole variable domain KAGVTQTPRYLIKTRGQQVTLSCSPISGHRSVSWYQQTPGQGLQFLFEYFSETQRNKGNFPGRFSGRQFSNSRSEMNVSTLELGDSALYLCASSLMIGGSYSGANVLTFGAGSRLTVL.

On this clone: This sample also contains other DNA sequences that code for the same CDR3. V is TRBV5-4 and J is TRBJ2-7; D could derive from TRBD1 or TRBD2 (5 bases each). There are 14 residues in the CDR3. The V and J ends lost 0 bases and 2 bases respectively, with 9 bases between them. The germline CDR1 and CDR2 sequences are SGHNT and YYREEE (reference sequence). CDR3 protein: CASSLAGTTYEQYF. As DNA, the CDR3 is TGTGCCAGCAGCTTGGCCGGGACGACCTACGAGCAGTACTTC.

The chain couples TRBV19 to TRBJ2-4; no firm D call. V lost 5 bases and J 0 bases, leaving 2 bases between the germline ends. The CDR3 has 12 residues. The germline V gene has CDR1 LNHDA and CDR2 SQIVND (reference sequence). CDR3 loop: CASSPAKNIQYF. The DNA for the CDR3 is TGTGCCAGTAGTCCAGCCAAAAACATTCAGTACTTC.

Note on this clone: Within the sample, other DNA sequences also encode this same CDR3. The genes are TRBV7-2 and TRBJ2-1, with TRBD2 matching over 10 bases. The CDR3 is 17 residues long. Germline trimming cut 5 bases from V and 3 bases from J; bases unmatched to any gene: 10. Germline assignment: CDR1 SGHTA and CDR2 FQGNSA. The CDR3 nucleotides are TGTGCCAGCAGCCCTCGGGCTAGCGGGAGCCTCTACAATGAGCAGTTCTTC. Its protein product is CASSPRASGSLYNEQFF. Full variable domain (missing parts from reference TRBV7-2 and TRBJ2-1): GAGVSQSPSNKVTEKGKDVELRCDPISGHTALYWYRQSLGQGLEFLIYFQGNSAPDKSGLPSDRFSAERTGGSVSTLTIQRTQQEDSAVYLCASSPRASGSLYNEQFFGPGTRLTVL.

This clone occurred a few times. The rearrangement links TRBV7-2 to TRBJ1-3, with D hard to call. The germline V gene encodes CDR1 SGHTA and CDR2 FQGNSA. V was pared by 3 bases and J by 9 bases, with 9 bases between. CDR3 length equals 12 residues. The CDR3 sequence is CASSFGGGTIYF. CDR3 bases: TGTGCCAGCAGCTTCGGTGGAGGCACCATATATTTT.

The CDR3 DNA sequence: TGTGCCAGCAGCAGGACTATTGGACAGCAGTATGGCTACACCTTC. Translation: CASSRTIGQQYGYTF. This chain links TRBV5-4 with TRBJ1-2; the D gene is possibly TRBD1 (6 bases). Per germline, CDR1 SGHNT and CDR2 YYREEE (reference sequence). This CDR3 has 15 amino acids. Trimming took 4 bases from V and 5 from J, leaving 18 bases between them.

This clone was seen a handful of times. The rearrangement links TRBV5-4 to TRBJ2-5; 12 bases align to TRBD2. The CDR3 is made up of 16 amino acids. Germline values: CDR1 SGHNT, CDR2 YYREEE (reference sequence). The J segment lost 4 bases and the V segment lost 5 bases, leaving 9 bases of the junction unmatched. The CDR3 nucleotides are TGTGCCAGCAGGGACGGACTAGCGGGATATGGAGAGACCCAGTACTTC. It specifies CASRDGLAGYGETQYF.

The chain recombines TRBV30 with TRBJ1-2, with a tentative D call TRBD1 (6 bases). CDR3 size: 13 residues. The germline V gene encodes CDR1 GTSNPN and CDR2 SVGIG (reference sequence). V lost 5 bases and J lost 3, with 13 bases in between. Here the CDR3 DNA reads TGTGCCTGGGCCGGGAGGGGGGACTATGGCTACACCTTC. Its protein product is CAWAGRGDYGYTF.